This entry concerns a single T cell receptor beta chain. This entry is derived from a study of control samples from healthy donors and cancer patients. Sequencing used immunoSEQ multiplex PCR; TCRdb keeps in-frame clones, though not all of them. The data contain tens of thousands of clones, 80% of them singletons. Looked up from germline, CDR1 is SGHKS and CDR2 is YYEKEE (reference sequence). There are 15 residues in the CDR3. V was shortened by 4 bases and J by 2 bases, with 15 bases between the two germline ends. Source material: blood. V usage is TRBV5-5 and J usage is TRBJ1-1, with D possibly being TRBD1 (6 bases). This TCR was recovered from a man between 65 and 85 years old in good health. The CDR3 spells CASSLQGGYNTEAFF. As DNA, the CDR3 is TGTGCCAGCAGCCTGCAAGGGGGATACAACACTGAAGCTTTCTTT.